The clone carrying this TCR beta chain has ten or more counts. The time point was: after trial treatment. The treatment: LDRT plus nivolumab, ipilimumab, low-dose cyclophosphamide and aspirin (RACIN trial). The data originate from a study of low-dose radiotherapy and immunotherapy resistance in tumors. With TRAV- and TRBV-specific primers, first-strand cDNA was made, covering the alpha and beta chains. It was with a constant-region primer and a V-primer adapter that TCRs were amplified over roughly 19 PCR cycles. MiXCR, run by TCRdb on the reads, gives a single entry per CDR3 protein. In the table there are about 84,000 distinct CDR3 sequences, less than 20% of which are singletons. This CDR3 has 14 residues. Looked up from germline, CDR1 is MDHEN and CDR2 is SYDVKM. Trimming cost V 3 bases and J 6 bases; bases outside gene matches: 6.

V is TRBV28 and J is TRBJ2-3, with TRBD2 matching over 7 bases. The source was PBMCs, collected after low-dose radiotherapy plus immunotherapy. This sequence was found in a male donor with prostate cancer. The CDR3 nucleotides are TGTGCCAGCAGTTTGGGCGGGAGCAGGGATACGCAGTATTTT. It specifies CASSLGGSRDTQYF.